The source of this TCR beta chain is a study of shared clonotypes between healthy human individuals. General observations from the study: Exclusively blood specimens were collected; tissue repertoires likely differ.

Among the unsorted PBMC samples, replicate PCRs used about 300 ng DNA, approximately 30,000 T cell genomes. Researchers sequenced unsorted PBMC DNA using ten immunoSEQ deep assay plates. Data came from immunoSEQ multiplex PCR; TCRdb stores just in-frame clones and leaves some out. The sample lists about 490,000 clones, around 79% occurring once. Notes on this clone: Its antigen is as yet unknown.

The sample consisted of PBMCs. This TCR came from a woman in her 40s in good health. Some clones in this sample may be carry-over from other donors' samples.

The CDR3 DNA reads TGTGCCAGTAGTATGACAGGTTTCTCAAGGGCGCCCCAGCATTTT. It specifies CASSMTGFSRAPQHF. The rearrangement joins TRBV19 to TRBJ1-5, with D perhaps TRBD1 (6 bases). CDR1 is LNHDA and CDR2 is SQIVND in the germline V gene (reference sequence). CDR3 length: 15 residues. Trimming took 3 bases from V and 9 from J, leaving 18 bases between them.